This T cell receptor (beta chain) was observed in a study of blood T cells in healthy people across ages. Primers used in a second PCR of about 7 to 12 cycles were a sample-barcoded 5' primer and a J-beta primer mix. TCRdb passed the 5' RACE reads through MiXCR, listing each CDR3 protein once. This sample has approximately 800,000 distinct CDR3 sequences; just over 55% occur once, and the top ten carry roughly 24%. Sequencing used blood. The sequence came from a man between 40 and 49 years old in good health.

CDR3 sequence: CASSLGGRASNEQFF. The CDR3 DNA sequence: TGTGCCAGCAGCTTAGGTGGGAGGGCCTCGAATGAGCAGTTCTTC. The J gene is TRBJ2-1, the V gene TRBV13, with 7 nucleotides matching TRBD2. The CDR3 consists of 15 residues. Trimming cost V 0 bases and J 7 bases; bases outside gene matches: 6. Germline V lookup: CDR1 PRHDT, CDR2 FYEKMQ (reference sequence).